The T cell receptor (beta chain) under discussion was sequenced for a study of human T cells and chemical hapten exposure. This clonotype was detected a few times. The antigen remains unidentified. The study's findings and limits: Versus controls, expanded TCRs had significantly more large CDR3 similarity clusters.

The sample's time point: patch test 3, about 24 weeks after DPC sensitization. Documented treatment: therapeutic diphenylcyclopropenone sensitization with weekly scalp DPC. The CDR3 is made up of 15 amino acids. Germline lookup yields CDR1 DFQATT and CDR2 SNEGSKA (reference sequence). V lost 3 bases, J lost 7 bases, and 14 bases stayed unmatched. In TCRdb, the RACE reads were re-called with MiXCR into one record per CDR3 protein. This sample has roughly 69,000 distinct CDR3 sequences, with 8% to 13% found just once. The chain joins TRBV20-1 to TRBJ1-2; the match to TRBD1 covers 7 bases. This sample comprised whole blood, obtained in connection with sensitization to the hapten diphenylcyclopropenone (DPC). This receptor was identified in a woman in her thirties with alopecia areata. Some clones in this sample may be carry-over from other donors' samples. The CDR3 region has the DNA TGCAGTGCTAGTCCCCTAATGACAGGGATCTTTGGCTACACCTTC. Translating it yields CSASPLMTGIFGYTF.